These 10 T cell receptor beta chains came from one sample sequenced in a study of T cell repertoires in cytomegalovirus infection. MiXCR was run by TCRdb on the reads, yielding one entry per CDR3 protein. The sample includes 680,000 or so distinct CDR3 sequences, roughly a third seen only once; the top ten take roughly 18%. These receptors' targets are unknown. The input for sequencing was cultured PBMCs, taken from culture after CMV antigen stimulation. The origin of the receptors is a human donor in good health (CMV status not recorded). Some clones in this sample may be carry-over from other donors' samples.

This clonotype turned up a few times. The V and J genes are TRBV7-9 and TRBJ1-4; a possible D gene is TRBD1 (5 bases). The CDR3 spans 14 residues. Deletions cut 5 bases from V and 6 bases from J, with 13 bases between. CDR1 is SEHNR, CDR2 FQNEAQ, per germline (reference sequence). As DNA, the CDR3 is TGTGCCAGCAGCAAATACCGGGGGGATGAAAAACTGTTTTTT. Its protein product is CASSKYRGDEKLFF.

As concerns this clonotype: The CDR3 end shows no conserved phenylalanine or tryptophan, and so a read error is likely. The CDR3 nucleotides read TGTGCCAGCACTAGCGGGATCAGCTACGAGCAGTACTGC. Amino acids: CASTSGISYEQYC. This chain links TRBV6-6 with TRBJ2-7, with 9 positions matching TRBD2. The V segment lost 7 bases and the J segment 3 bases; nucleotides outside the gene matches: 4. The CDR3 runs to 13 residues. Germline V gives CDR1 MNHNY, CDR2 SVGAGI (reference sequence).

The V gene is TRBV12-5, the J gene TRBJ2-3, with TRBD2 as a possible D gene (5 bases). Germline CDR1 and CDR2: LGHNT and FRNRAP. This CDR3 spans 14 amino acids. Trimming took 9 bases from V and 2 from J, leaving 15 bases between them. The CDR3, as DNA: TGTGCTAGGTTCCCCGGGAACTCCACAGATACGCAGTATTTT. Translated: CARFPGNSTDTQYF.

This clonotype was seen a few times. The chain couples TRBV12-3 or TRBV12-4 to TRBJ1-5, with D unresolved. The CDR3 loop spans 16 amino acids. V was pared by 1 base and J by 7 bases, with 17 bases between. The DNA for the CDR3 is TGTGCCAGCAGTTTAGGCTTAGCTGGGCTTAGCCAGCCCCAGCATTTT. It is translated as CASSLGLAGLSQPQHF.

The chain links TRBV5-1 to TRBJ1-3; D uncertain. The CDR3 spans 15 residues. The V gene's germline CDR1 is SGHRS and CDR2 YFSETQ. V was pared by 3 bases and J by 0 bases, with 10 bases between. CDR3 sequence (DNA): TGCGCCAGCAGCTCGGACGGTAACTCTGGAAACACCATATATTTT. Its protein is CASSSDGNSGNTIYF.

This clonotype turned up a few times. The chain is built from TRBV12-3 or TRBV12-4 and TRBJ2-2; D is possibly TRBD2 (6 bases). The CDR3 loop spans 15 amino acids. V lost 7 bases and J 4 bases, leaving 16 bases between the germline ends. The CDR3 here is CASKWRGSATGELFF. The CDR3 nucleotides are TGTGCCAGCAAGTGGAGGGGAAGCGCCACCGGGGAGCTGTTTTTT.

The chain links TRBV4-3 to TRBJ2-6; 12 positions match TRBD1. Looked up from germline, CDR1 is LGHNA and CDR2 is YSLEER. V lost 0 bases, J lost 3 bases, and 3 bases stayed unmatched. CDR3 length equals 18 residues. CDR3 DNA sequence: TGCGCCAGCAGCCAAGACTGGGACAGGGGGCTTGGGGCCAACGTCCTGACTTTC. Encoded protein: CASSQDWDRGLGANVLTF.

This clonotype was detected many times. This rearrangement joins TRBV7-6 to TRBJ1-4; no reliable D call. Trimming took 1 base from V and 7 from J, leaving 16 bases between them. Germline values: CDR1 SGHVS, CDR2 FNYEAQ. CDR3 length: 16 amino acids. CDR3: CASSLDSQSRSEKLFF. The CDR3 DNA is TGTGCCAGCAGCTTAGACTCACAGTCAAGGAGTGAAAAACTGTTTTTT.

The chain links TRBV29-1 to TRBJ2-2, with D tentatively TRBD1 (5 bases). Germline V gives CDR1 SQVTM, CDR2 ANQGSEA. V dropped 6 bases and J dropped 6 bases, with 11 bases sitting between them. The CDR3 runs 12 residues. In DNA, the CDR3 is TGCAGCGTAGGCAGGGTTTCCGGGGAGCTGTTTTTT. The encoded protein is CSVGRVSGELFF.

This chain links TRBV7-2 with TRBJ2-1; D is ambiguous. From germline, CDR1 is SGHTA and CDR2 FQGNSA. V was cut by 3 bases and J by 8 bases, with 20 bases left in between. This CDR3 region has 16 residues. The CDR3 DNA follows: TGTGCCAGCAGCTTGCGAGGTAGTTATTATACTTATGAGCAGTTCTTC. The encoded protein is CASSLRGSYYTYEQFF.